These 23 T cell receptor beta chains originate from one sample sequenced in a study of blood T cell repertoires in COVID-19. Profiled with immunoSEQ multiplex PCR; TCRdb holds only in-frame clones, not every one. Counted here are around 140,000 clones, about 87% occurring once; the ten biggest clones make up around 1.7%. The sample taken for sequencing was peripheral blood. Receptor source: a woman aged 50 to 65 with acute or convalescent COVID-19.

This chain uses TRBV2 with TRBJ1-1; TRBD1 aligns across 7 bases. The CDR3 is made up of 14 amino acids. The V segment lost 8 bases and the J segment 4 bases; nucleotides outside the gene matches: 10. Germline lookup yields CDR1 SNHLY and CDR2 FYNNEI. The CDR3 region has the DNA TGTGCCAGCTTACGACAGGGCCGCGGCACTGAAGCTTTCTTT. Amino acid sequence: CASLRQGRGTEAFF.

The J gene is TRBJ1-2, the V gene TRBV3-1 (or the pseudogene TRBV3-2); D may be TRBD1 (6 bases). V was pared by 4 bases and J by 8 bases, with 14 bases between. This CDR3 region has 13 residues. Germline lookup yields CDR1 LGHDT and CDR2 YNNKEL (reference sequence). CDR3 amino acids: CASSPRGAFGYTF. The CDR3 DNA sequence: TGTGCCAGCAGCCCCCGGGGGGCTTTCGGCTACACCTTC.

The chain combines TRBV2 with TRBJ2-7, with D perhaps TRBD1 (6 bases). Trimming stripped 6 bases from V and 3 bases from J, with 21 bases between. CDR1 SNHLY and CDR2 FYNNEI come from the germline V gene. This CDR3 has 16 amino acids. In DNA form, the CDR3 reads TGTGCCAGCAGGGATTTTCCCGGGACACCTCTCTACGAGCAGTACTTC. Encoded protein: CASRDFPGTPLYEQYF.

This clone was picked up one time. V and J are TRBV20-1 and TRBJ2-7; D gene ambiguous. The germline V gene has CDR1 DFQATT and CDR2 SNEGSKA (reference sequence). V lost 5 bases and J lost 3, with 5 bases in between. This CDR3 contains 10 residues. The CDR3 reads CSAFNYEQYF. The CDR3 nucleotides are TGCAGTGCTTTCAACTACGAGCAGTACTTC.

This chain links TRBV27 with TRBJ1-4; 8 bases are a match to TRBD1. The CDR3 is 13 amino acids. The junction had 4 bases not matched to a gene; V was cut back by 6 bases and J by 7 bases. CDR1 is MNHEY, CDR2 SMNVEV, per germline (reference sequence). The CDR3: CASRGQGVEKLFF. CDR3 DNA: TGTGCCAGCAGAGGACAGGGAGTTGAAAAACTGTTTTTT.

The V and J genes are TRBV9 and TRBJ1-3; D uncertain. This CDR3 has 15 amino acids. Trimming shortened V by 3 bases and J by 4 bases, and 14 bases separated the two germline ends. The V gene's germline CDR1 is SGDLS and CDR2 YYNGEE. CDR3 DNA sequence: TGTGCCAGCAGCGGGGCGGGAGGTATCGGAAACACCATATATTTT. Translating gives CASSGAGGIGNTIYF.

The chain is built from TRBV10-3 and TRBJ2-6; 9 bases agree with TRBD1. In germline, CDR1 is ENHRY, CDR2 SYGVKD. J gave up 2 bases and V 7 bases, and 3 bases lay outside the gene matches. The CDR3 runs 15 residues. The CDR3 nucleotides are TGTGCCATCACCGGGGACAGGGCTGGGGCCAACGTCCTGACTTTC. Translated, it gives CAITGDRAGANVLTF.

V gene TRBV5-1 combines with J gene TRBJ2-7, with a weak D call TRBD2 (5 bases). The CDR3 has 16 amino acids. Germline CDR1 reads SGHRS; CDR2 reads YFSETQ. Trimming shortened V by 1 base and J by 0 bases, and 14 bases separated the two germline ends. The CDR3 spells CASSLTQGGGSYEQYF. The CDR3 region has the DNA TGCGCCAGCAGCTTGACCCAAGGAGGAGGCTCCTACGAGCAGTACTTC.

This clone was counted once. The chain recombines TRBV6-5 with TRBJ2-1, with no clear D. CDR3 length equals 11 residues. The V and J ends lost 5 bases and 8 bases respectively, with 7 bases between them. Germline V lookup: CDR1 MNHEY, CDR2 SVGAGI. CDR3 sequence reads: CASSNGYEQFF. The CDR3 coding sequence is TGTGCCAGCAGTAACGGTTATGAGCAGTTCTTC.

This chain uses TRBV27 with TRBJ1-5, with TRBD1 matching 9 bases. V trimming: 6 bases; J trimming: 3 bases; junction bases outside the gene matches: 9. Germline CDR1 is MNHEY and CDR2 is SMNVEV (reference sequence). The CDR3 runs to 16 residues. The CDR3 here is CASSLRTGETNQPQHF. The CDR3 nucleotides read TGTGCCAGCAGCCTCCGGACAGGGGAGACCAATCAGCCCCAGCATTTT.

The J gene is TRBJ1-1, the V gene TRBV7-9, with D perhaps matching TRBD1 (5 bases). V was trimmed by 6 bases and J by 1 base, leaving 12 bases between them. The germline gives CDR1 SEHNR, CDR2 FQNEAQ (reference sequence). This CDR3 has 14 amino acids. The DNA for the CDR3 is TGTGCCAGCAGAAATCAGGGTGCGAACACTGAAGCTTTCTTT. Translated: CASRNQGANTEAFF.

The rearrangement links TRBV2 to TRBJ2-3; the match to TRBD1 covers 11 bases. Unmatched junction bases numbered 11, after V lost 10 bases and J lost 5 bases. Looked up from germline, CDR1 is SNHLY and CDR2 is FYNNEI. This CDR3 is built from 15 residues. The CDR3 spells CATRGRTGGEDTQYF. CDR3 bases: TGTGCCACCAGAGGCCGGACAGGGGGCGAAGATACGCAGTATTTT.

The CDR3 DNA reads as TGTGCCAGCAACCGGCGGGGGGGCTATGGCTACACCTTC. Its protein product is CASNRRGGYGYTF. The chain employs TRBV6-5 and TRBJ1-2; D is perhaps TRBD1 (5 bases). The V end was cut by 7 bases, the J end by 4 bases, with 13 bases between. CDR1 is MNHEY, CDR2 SVGAGI, per germline. The CDR3 length is 13 residues.

This clone was detected only a few times. The genes are TRBV2 and TRBJ1-6; a weak D match, TRBD1 (5 bases). This CDR3 spans 14 amino acids. Germline V gene data show CDR1 as SNHLY and CDR2 as FYNNEI. V was shortened by 1 base and J by 10 bases, with 11 bases between the two germline ends. The CDR3 is CASSEGGARSPLHF. The CDR3 bases are TGTGCCAGCAGTGAAGGTGGGGCGAGGTCACCCCTCCACTTT.

V is TRBV10-2 and J is TRBJ2-7; TRBD2 matches 7 bases. The CDR3 has 16 amino acids. With V trimmed by 3 bases and J by 0 bases, 8 bases remained unmatched. From germline, CDR1 is WSHSY and CDR2 SAAADI. As DNA, the CDR3 is TGCGCCAGCAGTGAACGCGGGAGCCCCAGCTCCTACGAGCAGTACTTC. Protein product: CASSERGSPSSYEQYF.

This chain connects TRBV29-1 to TRBJ1-1, with a tentative D call TRBD1 (5 bases). This CDR3 is 15 amino acids long. Trimming stripped 6 bases from V and 1 base from J, with 18 bases between. Germline CDR1 SQVTM, CDR2 ANQGSEA. The CDR3 spells CSVVPSRTSNTEAFF. CDR3 DNA sequence: TGCAGCGTAGTCCCCTCTCGGACATCGAACACTGAAGCTTTCTTT.

The chain employs TRBV10-2 and TRBJ1-2, with D possibly matching TRBD1 (5 bases). Germline lookup yields CDR1 WSHSY and CDR2 SAAADI. CDR3 size: 16 residues. V lost 2 bases to trimming and J lost 0 bases, with 13 bases between them. The CDR3: CASSEVARVANYGYTF. CDR3 nucleotide sequence: TGCGCCAGCAGTGAGGTGGCCAGGGTAGCTAACTATGGCTACACCTTC.

The rearrangement joins TRBV7-9 to TRBJ1-5; 7 nucleotides line up with TRBD1. This CDR3 has 16 amino acids. Trimming removed 5 bases from V and 0 bases from J; junction bases left unmatched: 7. Germline CDR1 and CDR2: SEHNR and FQNEAQ (reference sequence). CDR3 region: CASSAPGGYSNQPQHF. CDR3 coding DNA: TGTGCCAGCAGCGCCCCAGGGGGATATAGCAATCAGCCCCAGCATTTT.

The CDR3 sequence: CASSLEGVRTTEAFF. The DNA for the CDR3 is TGTGCCAGCAGCTTAGAGGGGGTAAGAACCACTGAAGCTTTCTTT. The chain is built from TRBV7-9 and TRBJ1-1, with a tentative D call TRBD1 (6 bases). The CDR3 loop spans 15 amino acids. Germline lookup yields CDR1 SEHNR and CDR2 FQNEAQ (reference sequence). The V and J ends lost 1 base and 4 bases respectively, with 13 bases between them.

This chain connects TRBV24-1 to TRBJ1-3; D gene ambiguous. Trimming left V 0 bases short and J 0 bases short, with 17 bases between. The length of the CDR3 is 19 residues. Germline CDR1 KGHDR, CDR2 SFDVKD. CDR3 protein: CATSDLRGRQTISGNTIYF. CDR3 coding DNA: TGTGCCACCAGTGATTTGAGAGGGCGGCAAACAATCTCTGGAAACACCATATATTTT.

The chain couples TRBV18 to TRBJ2-7; the match to TRBD2 covers 14 bases. The CDR3 consists of 14 residues. CDR1 is KGHSH and CDR2 is LQKENI in the germline V gene. The J segment lost 7 bases and the V segment lost 5 bases, leaving 4 bases of the junction unmatched. For the CDR3, the DNA is TGTGCCAGCTCATCGGGACTAGCGGGAGAAGAGCAGTACTTC. This codes for CASSSGLAGEEQYF.

The chain carries TRBV6-5 and TRBJ1-2, with 8 bases lining up with TRBD1. Germline CDR1 MNHEY, CDR2 SVGAGI. This CDR3 has 15 residues. The ends lost 6 bases at V and 3 bases at J; junction bases unmatched: 9. The CDR3 is CASRVWTGKDYGYTF. CDR3 bases: TGTGCCAGCAGGGTGTGGACAGGGAAGGACTATGGCTACACCTTC.

This clone was detected only a few times. The rearrangement joins TRBV19 to TRBJ2-7; 10 positions match TRBD2. J gave up 2 bases and V 2 bases, and 0 bases lay outside the gene matches. The CDR3 has 14 amino acids. Germline CDR1 reads LNHDA; CDR2 reads SQIVND (reference sequence). The CDR3 reads CASSILAGAYEQYF. CDR3 in DNA: TGTGCCAGTAGTATACTAGCGGGGGCCTACGAGCAGTACTTC.